This T cell receptor (beta chain) was recorded in a study of CD8 T cells in Susac syndrome. As judged by recently defined diagnostic criteria, patients with Susac syndrome had definite or probable disease. A few counts support this clonotype. Its antigen is currently unknown. With 0 bases removed from V and 7 bases from J, the gap between germline ends came to 7 bases. The germline gives CDR1 LGHNA, CDR2 YNFKEQ. The CDR3 spans 13 residues. The RNA input was about 0.5 to 1 ug, and it was reverse transcribed with random hexamers. By means of immunoSEQ multiplex PCR, TCR beta CDR3 spanning 54 Vbeta and 13 Jbeta underwent amplification. TCRdb ran MiXCR on the immunoSEQ multiplex PCR reads and lists one entry per CDR3 protein. The sample carries around 95,000 distinct CDR3 sequences, about 95% recorded once. Whole-study findings and limits: Clonal CD8+ expansion in Susac was highest in TEMRA cells and active patients.

The receptor's source is a human donor with Susac syndrome. The specimen sequenced was CD8+ T cells from PBMCs. This rearrangement joins TRBV4-2 to TRBJ2-1; D unresolved. The CDR3 protein is CASSQEWGNEQFF. The CDR3, as DNA: TGTGCCAGCAGCCAAGAATGGGGTAATGAGCAGTTCTTC.